This TCR beta chain was observed in a study of cytomegalovirus exposure and HLA in healthy donors. Study findings and constraints: The authors reported that TCR beta sequences could predict HLA-A and HLA-B alleles. These predictions were accurate for most subjects in the first cohort.

This clone was recorded once. The antigen is undetermined. The CDR3 length is 16 residues. The V gene end was trimmed by 6 bases and the J gene end by 6 bases; junction bases not matched to a gene: 13. Germline lookup yields CDR1 MDHEN and CDR2 SYDVKM. In the PCR, 60 Vbeta and 13 Jbeta primers were used. TCRdb keeps only in-frame clones here, not all; method: immunoSEQ multiplex PCR. The data hold some 150,000 clones, with roughly 77% observed a single time. This sequence originates from a human donor in good health. The V gene is TRBV28, the J gene TRBJ2-2; 7 bases match TRBD2. Sequencing was performed on PBMCs. The CDR3: CASRHTGTKYPGELFF. The DNA for the CDR3 is TGTGCCAGCAGACACACCGGGACTAAATATCCCGGGGAGCTGTTTTTT.